Listed here are 18 T cell receptor beta chains from one sample, sequenced in a study of blood T cells in healthy people across ages. Combining a sample-barcoded 5' primer with a J-beta primer mix, a second PCR ran for about 7 to 11 cycles. TCRdb ran MiXCR on the 5' RACE reads and lists one entry per CDR3 protein. The data hold fewer than 900,000 distinct CDR3 sequences, with about 42% observed a single time. The sequenced material came from blood. The receptors here all came from a woman aged 55-69 years in good health.

This clonotype has only a few counts. This rearrangement joins TRBV20-1 to TRBJ1-6; D remains unclear. The germline V and J ends were trimmed by 3 bases and 7 bases, with 10 bases remaining between them. Germline loops: CDR1 DFQATT, CDR2 SNEGSKA (reference sequence). CDR3 length equals 13 residues. The CDR3 coding sequence is TGCAGTGCTAGTTCCGAAGGGAATTCACCCCTCCACTTT. Encoded protein: CSASSEGNSPLHF.

The chain recombines TRBV7-2 with TRBJ1-1; possible D gene TRBD1, 6 bases. The CDR3 has 16 residues. V dropped 5 bases and J dropped 0 bases, with 16 bases sitting between them. From germline, CDR1 is SGHTA and CDR2 FQGNSA. The CDR3 region is CASSPSGGAMNTEAFF. The CDR3 coding sequence is TGTGCCAGCAGCCCCTCGGGGGGGGCGATGAACACTGAAGCTTTCTTT.

The chain uses TRBV2 and TRBJ1-4; D not certain. With 1 base removed from V and 8 bases from J, the gap between germline ends came to 20 bases. Germline CDR1 SNHLY, CDR2 FYNNEI. This CDR3 comprises 17 residues. CDR3 loop: CASSEGQAQRSREKLFF. The CDR3 DNA reads as TGTGCCAGCAGTGAAGGCCAGGCACAACGATCCCGGGAAAAACTGTTTTTT.

This chain uses TRBV7-2 with TRBJ1-2; 8 nucleotides line up with TRBD1. The length of the CDR3 is 14 residues. Germline V gene data show CDR1 as SGHTA and CDR2 as FQGNSA. V dropped 1 base and J dropped 6; count of bases not matched to a gene: 4. CDR3 DNA: TGTGCCAGCAGCTTAGAAGGGACAGGTGATGGCTACACCTTC. This sequence encodes CASSLEGTGDGYTF.

The rearrangement links TRBV20-1 to TRBJ2-3; D might be TRBD2 (5 bases). Trimming stripped 5 bases from V and 2 bases from J, with 14 bases between. The CDR3 spans 14 residues. Looked up from germline, CDR1 is DFQATT and CDR2 is SNEGSKA (reference sequence). The CDR3 region is CSAPGRGTTDTQYF. The CDR3 DNA sequence: TGCAGTGCTCCTGGACGGGGTACCACAGATACGCAGTATTTT.

This clonotype was observed a handful of times. This chain links TRBV7-3 with TRBJ2-3, with 9 positions matching TRBD2. The CDR3 runs to 17 residues. The germline V gene encodes CDR1 SGHTA and CDR2 FQGTGA. The junction had 7 bases not matched to a gene; V was cut back by 0 bases and J by 3 bases. DNA for the CDR3: TGTGCCAGCAGCTTAACTGGGGGCGGGGGGGAAACAGATACGCAGTATTTT. This translates into CASSLTGGGGETDTQYF.

This rearrangement joins TRBV7-2 to TRBJ1-2; D possibly corresponds to TRBD1 (5 bases). V was pared by 5 bases and J by 4 bases, with 14 bases between. The V gene's germline CDR1 is SGHTA and CDR2 FQGNSA. The CDR3 extends over 14 amino acids. CDR3: CASSPGTEVYGYTF. The CDR3 DNA sequence: TGTGCCAGCAGCCCTGGGACGGAAGTCTATGGCTACACCTTC.

This clonotype came up once. The V call is TRBV29-1, the J call TRBJ1-1, with a tentative D call TRBD1 (5 bases). Looked up from germline, CDR1 is SQVTM and CDR2 is ANQGSEA. The CDR3 length is 13 residues. V lost 3 bases and J 10 bases, leaving 18 bases between the germline ends. Here the CDR3 DNA reads TGCAGCGTTGAGATTCCAGGGTCCGGCGGAGCTTTCTTT. Translated, it gives CSVEIPGSGGAFF. Together with reference TRBV29-1 and TRBJ1-1, the CDR3 gives the full variable domain: SAVISQKPSRDICQRGTSLTIQCQVDSQVTMMFWYRQQPGQSLTLIATANQGSEATYESGFVIDKFPISRPNLTFSTLTVSNMSPEDSSIYLCSVEIPGSGGAFFGQGTRLTVV.

This clonotype was observed a handful of times. V is TRBV3-1 and J is TRBJ1-5; D may be TRBD1 (6 bases). The V end was cut by 6 bases, the J end by 4 bases, with 13 bases between. This CDR3 spans 14 amino acids. Germline V CDR1 and CDR2: LGHDT, YNNKEL (reference sequence). CDR3 sequence reads: CASSSTGRNQPQHF. The CDR3 bases are TGTGCCAGCAGTTCGACAGGAAGGAATCAGCCCCAGCATTTT.

The rearrangement links TRBV4-2 to TRBJ2-5; D not resolved. The CDR3 consists of 13 residues. Germline V lookup: CDR1 LGHNA, CDR2 YNFKEQ. V gave up 2 bases and J gave up 5 bases, with 9 bases separating them. In DNA form, the CDR3 reads TGTGCCAGCAGCCAAACGAACGAGGAGACCCAGTACTTC. The encoded protein is CASSQTNEETQYF.

The gene calls are TRBV4-3 and TRBJ2-5; TRBD2 matches 14 bases. CDR3 size: 20 residues. Germline loops: CDR1 LGHNA, CDR2 YSLEER. V was pared by 3 bases and J by 11 bases, with 23 bases of the junction left unmatched. The CDR3 sequence: CASSQVYGTSGSHSYNEQYF. DNA for the CDR3: TGCGCCAGCAGCCAGGTCTACGGGACTAGCGGGAGCCACTCCTACAATGAGCAGTACTTC.

In its sample, this clonotype was seen once. A much more abundant neighbour one base away suggests this may be a read error. The gene calls are TRBV20-1 and TRBJ2-5; D is ambiguous. CDR1 is DFQATT and CDR2 is SNEGSKA in the germline V gene (reference sequence). Trimming removed 3 bases at V and 4 bases at J, with 6 bases between. This CDR3 is built from 11 residues. CDR3 sequence reads: CSARLPETQYF. In DNA form, the CDR3 reads TGCAGTGCTAGGCTCCCAGAGACCCAGTACTTC.

J is TRBJ2-3 and V is TRBV7-8; TRBD1 matches at 10 bases. V was clipped by 1 base and J by 0 bases; unmatched bases: 1. Looked up from germline, CDR1 is SGHVS and CDR2 is FQNEAQ. The CDR3 contains 16 residues. In DNA form, the CDR3 reads TGTGCCAGCAGCTTAGGGGACAGGGGTAGCACAGATACGCAGTATTTT. This codes for CASSLGDRGSTDTQYF. The complete variable domain, with remaining parts taken from reference TRBV7-8 and TRBJ2-3, reads GAGVSQSPRYKVAKRGQDVALRCDPISGHVSLFWYQQALGQGPEFLTYFQNEAQLDKSGLPSDRFFAERPEGSVSTLKIQRTQQEDSAVYLCASSLGDRGSTDTQYFGPGTRLTVL.

V gene TRBV20-1 combines with J gene TRBJ2-7; D perhaps matches TRBD2 (6 bases). The CDR3 runs to 14 residues. V was clipped by 0 bases and J by 1 base, with 10 bases between them. Germline lookup yields CDR1 DFQATT and CDR2 SNEGSKA (reference sequence). CDR3 protein: CSARDCGESYEQYF. The CDR3 region has the DNA TGCAGTGCTAGAGATTGCGGGGAGTCCTACGAGCAGTACTTC.

This chain joins TRBV20-1 and TRBJ1-1; maybe TRBD1 (6 bases). CDR3 size: 15 residues. Germline loops: CDR1 DFQATT, CDR2 SNEGSKA (reference sequence). The ends were cut back, 0 bases at V and 0 bases at J, with 11 bases in the middle. The CDR3 nucleotides read TGCAGTGCTAGAGATAGAGCAGGGGTGAACACTGAAGCTTTCTTT. This codes for CSARDRAGVNTEAFF.

This rearrangement joins TRBV20-1 to TRBJ1-4; D not resolved. This CDR3 spans 11 amino acids. Germline V gene lookup returns CDR1 DFQATT and CDR2 SNEGSKA (reference sequence). The V and J ends lost 0 bases and 7 bases respectively, with 3 bases between them. CDR3 loop: CSARDFEKLFF. CDR3 DNA: TGCAGTGCTAGAGATTTTGAAAAACTGTTTTTT.

This chain joins TRBV20-1 and TRBJ2-7, with 14 bases matching TRBD2. Looked up from germline, CDR1 is DFQATT and CDR2 is SNEGSKA (reference sequence). V was pared by 2 bases and J by 5 bases, with 5 bases of the junction left unmatched. The CDR3 is made up of 15 amino acids. CDR3 nucleotide sequence: TGCAGTGCTAGACAGACTAGCGGGGGGGCCCACGAGCAGTACTTC. This encodes CSARQTSGGAHEQYF.

This clonotype has just a few counts. This chain joins TRBV11-2 and TRBJ2-5, with 7 bases aligning to TRBD1. The germline CDR1 and CDR2 sequences are SGHAT and FQNNGV. The J segment lost 5 bases and the V segment lost 1 base, leaving 10 bases of the junction unmatched. The CDR3 covers 16 residues. The CDR3 here is CASSLGAGLQGETQYF. In DNA, the CDR3 is TGTGCCAGCAGCTTAGGGGCAGGGCTACAGGGGGAGACCCAGTACTTC.